This TCR beta chain appears in the sequencing data of a study of regulatory T cells in long-lasting Graves disease. Study-wide findings and caveats: Accuracy could have been hurt by small sample size.

Noted time point: newly diagnosed GD, antithyroid drugs for less than 3 months. Extracted PBMC RNA gave rise to the TCR library. Concerning this clonotype: Its antigen is not known.

The CDR3 covers 11 residues. CDR1 SQVTM and CDR2 ANQGSEA come from the germline V gene. V was clipped by 7 bases and J by 3 bases; unmatched bases: 2. Building the TCR beta libraries relied on iRepertoire HTBI primers, and CDR3 regions underwent Arm-PCR. TCRdb independently ran MiXCR on the multiplex PCR reads; one entry per CDR3 protein. The profile covers 500,000 or so distinct CDR3 sequences, with 15% to 20% appearing a single time and approximately 25% taken by the ten largest. A further study also used this sample, focusing on T cells in Graves' hyperthyroidism and ophthalmopathy.

The V call is TRBV29-1, the J call TRBJ1-2; 7 positions match TRBD1. The source material was peripheral blood mononuclear cells (PBMCs), sampled at new diagnosis, from a patient treated with antithyroid drugs. The clonotype comes from a woman aged 35-65 years with Graves disease. This chain's CDR3 is CSGGTDYGYTF. The DNA of the CDR3 is TGCAGCGGCGGGACAGACTATGGCTACACCTTC.